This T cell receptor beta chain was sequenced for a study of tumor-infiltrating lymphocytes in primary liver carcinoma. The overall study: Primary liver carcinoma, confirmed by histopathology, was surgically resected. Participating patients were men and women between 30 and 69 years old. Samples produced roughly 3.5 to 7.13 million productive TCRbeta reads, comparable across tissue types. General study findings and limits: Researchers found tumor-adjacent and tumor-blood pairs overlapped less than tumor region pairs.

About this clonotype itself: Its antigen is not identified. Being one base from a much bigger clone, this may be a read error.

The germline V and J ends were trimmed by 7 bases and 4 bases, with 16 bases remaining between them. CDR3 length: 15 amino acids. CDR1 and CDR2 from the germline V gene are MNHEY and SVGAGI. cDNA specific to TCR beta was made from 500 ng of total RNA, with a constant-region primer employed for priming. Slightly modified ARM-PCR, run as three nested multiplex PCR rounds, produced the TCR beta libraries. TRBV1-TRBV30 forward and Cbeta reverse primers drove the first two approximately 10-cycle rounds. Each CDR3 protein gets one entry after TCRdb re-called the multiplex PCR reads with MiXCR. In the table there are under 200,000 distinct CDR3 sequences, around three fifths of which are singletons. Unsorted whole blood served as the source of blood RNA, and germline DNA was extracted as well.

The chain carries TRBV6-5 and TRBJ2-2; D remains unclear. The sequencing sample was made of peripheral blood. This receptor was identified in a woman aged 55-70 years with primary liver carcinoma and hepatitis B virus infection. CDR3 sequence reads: CASKDNGVTTGELFF. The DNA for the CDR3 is TGTGCCAGCAAGGATAATGGGGTGACCACCGGGGAGCTGTTTTTT.